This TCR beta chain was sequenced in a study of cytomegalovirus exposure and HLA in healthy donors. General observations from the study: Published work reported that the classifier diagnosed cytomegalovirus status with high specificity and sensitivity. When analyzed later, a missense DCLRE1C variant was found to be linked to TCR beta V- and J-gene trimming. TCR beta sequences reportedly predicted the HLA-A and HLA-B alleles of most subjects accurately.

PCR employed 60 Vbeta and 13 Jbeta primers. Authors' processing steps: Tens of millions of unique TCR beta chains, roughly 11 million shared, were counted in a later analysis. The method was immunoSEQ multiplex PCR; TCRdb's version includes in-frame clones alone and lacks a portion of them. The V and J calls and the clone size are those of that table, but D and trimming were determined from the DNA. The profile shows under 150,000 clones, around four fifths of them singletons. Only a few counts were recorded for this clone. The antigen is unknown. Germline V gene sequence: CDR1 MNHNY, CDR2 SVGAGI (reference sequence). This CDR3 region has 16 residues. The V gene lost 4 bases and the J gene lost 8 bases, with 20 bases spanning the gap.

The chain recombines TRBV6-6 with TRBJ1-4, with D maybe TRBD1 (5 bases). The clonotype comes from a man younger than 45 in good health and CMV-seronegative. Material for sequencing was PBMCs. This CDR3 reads CASSWAPGGRNEKLFF. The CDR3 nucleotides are TGTGCCAGCAGTTGGGCGCCGGGGGGGAGGAACGAAAAACTGTTTTTT.